This T cell receptor beta chain was captured in a study of read filtering for tumor transcriptome and immune sequencing. Study as a whole: Patients were 17 male and approximately 15 female, mean age 65.9 years, range roughly 45 to 85. Overall study results and limits: RNA-seq captured clonotypes less deeply and reliably than IR-seq. Dropping single-read clonotypes raised IR-seq and RNA-seq shared-clonotype correlation. Sorted CD138-negative bone marrow cells were not purified T cells.

This clonotype was recorded many times. The antigen is unknown. Trimming took off 1 base at V and 1 base at J, with 2 bases between the two ends. The CDR3 runs 13 residues. Germline lookup yields CDR1 MNHNS and CDR2 SASEGT. Molecular barcoded adaptors covering alpha/delta and beta/gamma chains were used on approximately 400 ng RNA. TCRdb fed the reads into MiXCR, producing one record per CDR3 protein. The sample includes about 40,000 distinct CDR3 sequences, roughly 13% of them seen just once. The source material was a population of CD138-negative cells sorted from bone marrow. The rearrangement joins TRBV6-1 to TRBJ1-5; D not resolved. The source of this sequence is a donor at least 40 years old with multiple myeloma. Written as DNA, the CDR3 is TGTGCCAGCAGTGAAGTCAGCAATCAGCCCCAGCATTTT. Translation: CASSEVSNQPQHF.